Listed below are T cell receptor beta chains from one sample, sequenced in a study of control samples from healthy donors and cancer patients. Clones were sequenced by immunoSEQ multiplex PCR, and TCRdb holds only the in-frame ones, with some missing. The sample yields approximately 150,000 clones, under 95% seen once. Source material: blood. All receptors derive from a woman under 30 in good health. Both conserved end residues are part of each CDR3. A D gene is named only where the DNA matches it firmly. The size of a clone is reported for some rows only, either as once, few or many, or as a class for expanded clones.

J gene,V gene,D gene,clone size,CDR3 length,CDR3 protein,CDR3 DNA
TRBJ1-3,TRBV2,.,.,17,CASSEVGRAFSGNTIYF,TGTGCCAGCAGTGAAGTGGGCAGGGCGTTCTCTGGAAACACCATATATTTT
TRBJ2-3,TRBV10-1,.,.,15,CASSEWLGSTDTQYF,TGCGCCAGCAGTGAGTGGTTGGGGAGCACAGATACGCAGTATTTT
TRBJ1-2,TRBV5-1,TRBD1,.,15,CASSLETGLGYGYTF,TGCGCCAGCAGCTTGGAGACAGGGCTAGGGTATGGCTACACCTTC
TRBJ1-2,TRBV5-1,.,.,15,CASSFAGETSGGYTF,TGCGCCAGCAGCTTCGCTGGGGAGACTTCGGGTGGCTACACCTTC
TRBJ1-3,TRBV19,.,.,15,CASSIDSYSGNTIYF,TGTGCCAGTAGTATCGACAGTTACTCTGGAAACACCATATATTTT
TRBJ1-1,TRBV28,TRBD1,.,17,CASSPPLGQGRWTEAFF,TGTGCCAGCAGTCCGCCTCTGGGACAGGGGCGGTGGACTGAAGCTTTCTTT
TRBJ2-2,TRBV5-1,.,.,17,CATSQQSSGVFTGELFF,TGCGCCACCAGTCAGCAATCTAGTGGTGTTTTCACCGGGGAGCTGTTTTTT
TRBJ2-1,TRBV4-3,.,.,16,CASSQGSGEPYNEQFF,TGCGCCAGCAGCCAAGGGTCGGGGGAGCCCTACAATGAGCAGTTCTTC
TRBJ1-2,TRBV6-5,.,few,12,CASSYGGYGYTF,TGTGCCAGCAGTTACGGCGGGTATGGCTACACCTTC
TRBJ2-7,TRBV5-4,.,few,12,CASSLLGYEQYF,TGTGCCAGCAGCTTGCTGGGCTACGAGCAGTACTTC
TRBJ2-5,TRBV4-1,TRBD1,.,16,CASSQFRTGGAETQYF,TGCGCCAGCAGCCAGTTTAGAACAGGGGGAGCAGAGACCCAGTACTTC
TRBJ1-5,TRBV6-5,TRBD1,.,14,CASSPGQGGQPQHF,TGTGCCAGCAGTCCAGGACAGGGCGGTCAGCCCCAGCATTTT
TRBJ2-7,TRBV19,.,.,14,CASSVRTASYEQYF,TGTGCCAGTAGTGTTCGGACGGCCTCCTACGAGCAGTACTTC
TRBJ1-4,TRBV24-1,.,.,13,CATSDPLQEKLFF,TGTGCCACCAGTGATCCCCTCCAAGAAAAACTGTTTTTT
TRBJ1-1,TRBV9,.,.,15,CASSVDEGMNTEAFF,TGTGCCAGCAGCGTAGACGAAGGGATGAACACTGAAGCTTTCTTT
TRBJ2-2,TRBV7-8,.,.,18,CASSVKRYGRENTGELFF,TGTGCCAGCAGCGTCAAACGGTATGGGCGGGAGAACACCGGGGAGCTGTTTTTT
TRBJ1-2,TRBV11-2,.,.,13,CASSATANYGYTF,TGTGCCAGCAGCGCGACAGCTAACTATGGCTACACCTTC
TRBJ2-3,TRBV5-1,TRBD2,once,15,CASSLGTSGVDTQYF,TGCGCCAGCAGCTTGGGCACTAGCGGGGTTGATACGCAGTATTTT
TRBJ1-5,TRBV19,TRBD1,.,17,CASSIRGTGASNQPQHF,TGTGCCAGTAGTATTCGGGGGACAGGGGCTTCCAATCAGCCCCAGCATTTT
TRBJ1-2,TRBV4-3,.,.,13,CASSHPWRDGYTF,TGCGCCAGCAGCCACCCATGGAGGGATGGCTACACCTTC
TRBJ2-1,TRBV5-6,TRBD2,.,19,CASSLVEVGLAGVSNEQFF,TGTGCCAGCAGCTTGGTGGAGGTGGGGCTAGCGGGAGTAAGCAATGAGCAGTTCTTC
TRBJ2-1,TRBV14,TRBD1,.,16,CASSQDRGQSYNEQFF,TGTGCCAGCAGCCAAGATCGGGGACAGTCCTACAATGAGCAGTTCTTC
TRBJ1-5,TRBV9,.,once,15,CASSPEQGIHQPQHF,TGTGCCAGCAGCCCCGAACAGGGTATACATCAGCCCCAGCATTTT
TRBJ1-2,TRBV6-4,.,.,13,CATRAPGDYGYTF,TGTGCCACCAGGGCCCCAGGCGACTATGGCTACACCTTC
TRBJ2-6,TRBV28,.,.,15,CASSSPEPGANVLTF,TGTGCCAGCAGTTCGCCGGAACCTGGGGCCAACGTCCTGACTTTC
TRBJ1-1,TRBV11-2,.,few,14,CASRNVRSGSEAFF,TGTGCCAGCAGGAACGTTAGGTCGGGGAGTGAAGCTTTCTTT
TRBJ1-1,TRBV7-9,TRBD1,.,15,CASRKIQGANTEAFF,TGTGCCAGCAGGAAGATACAGGGGGCAAACACTGAAGCTTTCTTT
TRBJ2-5,TRBV3-1/TRBV3-2,TRBD2,few,15,CASSPTTSGGETQYF,TGTGCCAGCAGCCCAACGACTAGCGGGGGGGAGACCCAGTACTTC
TRBJ2-7,TRBV5-4,.,.,15,CASSGGIGDTYEQYF,TGTGCCAGCAGCGGGGGCATCGGGGACACCTACGAGCAGTACTTC